This T cell receptor beta chain was documented in a study of blood T cell repertoires in COVID-19. At the level of the study: The samples span acute and convalescent COVID-19 from the United States, Italy and Spain.

V was shortened by 3 bases and J by 6 bases, with 18 bases between the two germline ends. This CDR3 spans 14 amino acids. Per germline, CDR1 DFQATT and CDR2 SNEGSKA (reference sequence). This clone was observed a single time. The data were produced by immunoSEQ multiplex PCR, yet TCRdb's version contains in-frame clones alone and is incomplete. The profile covers about 260,000 clones, with around 90% appearing a single time and roughly 4% taken by the ten largest. Sequencing used peripheral blood. The V call is TRBV20-1, the J call TRBJ2-7; D is perhaps TRBD2 (5 bases). The TCR was taken from a man aged 55-75 years who had recovered from COVID-19. CDR3 residues: CSASSGSYRSEQYF. For the CDR3, the DNA is TGCAGTGCTAGTTCGGGATCATATCGCTCCGAGCAGTACTTC.